These T cell receptor beta chains were read from a single sample in a study of shared clonotypes between healthy human individuals. Sequencing used immunoSEQ multiplex PCR; TCRdb keeps in-frame clones, though not all of them. Altogether about 2 million clones are present, roughly 95% being singletons, with the ten largest covering more than 0.9%. The sample comprised naive CD8+ T cells sorted from blood. These receptors were collected from a man between 18 and 29 years old in good health. CDR3s include the opening cysteine and the closing phenylalanine or tryptophan. D genes are given only for firm matches. Expanded clones are given a class, and other clones once, few, many or no size at all.

CDR3,DNA,D,size,J,V
CASSQDGLADAYEQYF,TGCGCCAGCAGCCAAGATGGTCTAGCGGATGCCTACGAGCAGTACTTC,TRBD2,NA,TRBJ2-7,TRBV4-1
CASSQLAGELKTQYF,TGTGCCAGCAGTCAACTAGCGGGAGAATTGAAGACCCAGTACTTC,TRBD2,NA,TRBJ2-5,TRBV6-6
CASSYLGNSGNTIYF,TGTGCCAGCAGTTACTTGGGAAATTCGGGAAACACCATATATTTT,NA,NA,TRBJ1-3,TRBV6-5
CSVGEAGEQYF,TGCAGCGTTGGGGAGGCAGGCGAGCAGTACTTC,NA,NA,TRBJ2-7,TRBV29-1
CASKGDGETQYF,TGTGCCAGCAAAGGGGATGGAGAGACCCAGTACTTC,NA,once,TRBJ2-5,TRBV9
CAWIPTSDLVF,TGTGCCTGGATTCCGACTAGCGACTTAGTCTTC,TRBD2,NA,TRBJ2-1,TRBV30
CASSYVGLAGGTEQFF,TGTGCCAGCAGTTACGTGGGACTAGCGGGAGGGACTGAGCAGTTCTTC,TRBD2,NA,TRBJ2-1,TRBV6-6
CASSLGGTYNEQFF,TGTGCCAGCAGCTTAGGGGGGACCTACAATGAGCAGTTCTTC,NA,few,TRBJ2-1,TRBV11-2
CASSLATDIRGDEQYF,TGTGCCAGCAGCTTGGCAACCGACATCAGAGGGGACGAGCAGTACTTC,NA,NA,TRBJ2-7,TRBV5-6
CASSTWTSGSGNEQFF,TGTGCCAGTAGTACCTGGACTAGCGGGAGTGGCAATGAGCAGTTCTTC,TRBD2,NA,TRBJ2-1,TRBV19
CASSGDRAEAFF,TGTGCCAGCAGCGGGGACAGGGCGGAAGCTTTCTTT,TRBD1,NA,TRBJ1-1,TRBV2
CASTLGGAFGELFF,TGTGCCAGCACCCTGGGGGGGGCCTTCGGGGAGCTGTTTTTT,NA,NA,TRBJ2-2,TRBV7-9
CASSVGGGGNTEAFF,TGTGCCAGCAGCGTAGGAGGGGGCGGAAACACTGAAGCTTTCTTT,TRBD1,NA,TRBJ1-1,TRBV9
CASSLQAGTEAFF,TGCGCCAGCAGCCTCCAAGCCGGCACTGAAGCTTTCTTT,NA,NA,TRBJ1-1,TRBV4-1
CASSSKHHRNRVGDGYTF,TGTGCCAGCAGCTCCAAGCACCACCGGAACAGGGTCGGGGATGGCTACACCTTC,NA,NA,TRBJ1-2,TRBV7-2
CASSYPTDEQFF,TGCGCCAGTAGCTACCCCACGGATGAGCAGTTCTTC,NA,NA,TRBJ2-1,TRBV5-1
CASSLGAGPSYEQYF,TGTGCCAGCAGTTTAGGAGCGGGCCCCTCCTACGAGCAGTACTTC,NA,NA,TRBJ2-7,TRBV7-9
CASSRTGGETDTQYF,TGTGCCAGCAGCCGAACGGGGGGCGAGACAGATACGCAGTATTTT,NA,once,TRBJ2-3,TRBV7-8
CASSEIQGYSYEQYF,TGTGCCAGCAGTGAAATACAGGGGTACTCCTACGAGCAGTACTTC,TRBD1,NA,TRBJ2-7,TRBV27
CASSPGQGAGELFF,TGTGCCAGCAGCCCCGGACAGGGGGCCGGGGAGCTGTTTTTT,TRBD1,NA,TRBJ2-2,TRBV9
CASSAWNNEQFF,TGTGCCAGCAGCGCCTGGAACAATGAGCAGTTCTTC,NA,NA,TRBJ2-1,TRBV9
CASGLELDSYEQYF,TGTGCCAGCGGGCTTGAGCTGGACTCCTACGAGCAGTACTTC,NA,NA,TRBJ2-7,TRBV28
CASSPDMNTEAFF,TGTGCCAGCAGTCCGGACATGAACACTGAAGCTTTCTTT,NA,NA,TRBJ1-1,TRBV6-5
CASSFAGAGDGYTF,TGTGCCAGCAGCTTCGCGGGGGCGGGGGATGGCTACACCTTC,NA,NA,TRBJ1-2,TRBV7-9
CASSFNSPSYNEQFF,TGTGCCAGCAGCTTTAACTCCCCCTCCTACAATGAGCAGTTCTTC,NA,once,TRBJ2-1,TRBV11-2
CASSQGPQASEGETQYF,TGCGCCAGCAGCCAAGGTCCACAGGCCTCAGAGGGAGAGACCCAGTACTTC,NA,once,TRBJ2-5,TRBV4-3
CASSITLGSTYEQYF,TGTGCCAGTAGTATAACCCTCGGGAGTACCTACGAGCAGTACTTC,NA,NA,TRBJ2-7,TRBV19